The entry below gives a single T cell receptor (beta chain) sequence along with its context. Some clones are missing from TCRdb's copy, which holds only in-frame ones; the method was immunoSEQ multiplex PCR. The sample consists of some 200,000 clones, over 60% of them appearing once. The entry originates in a study of cytotoxic CD8 clonotypes in ibrutinib-treated CLL. About the study: Once treatment had gone on for a median of roughly eleven months, range 6 to 36, response samples were drawn.

The CDR3 has 15 residues. Trimming took off 5 bases at V and 5 bases at J, with 16 bases between the two ends. Germline values: CDR1 MGHDK, CDR2 SYGVNS. The V call is TRBV25-1, the J call TRBJ2-1; possibly TRBD1 or TRBD2 for D (5 bases each). This TCR derives from a human donor with chronic lymphocytic leukemia. The sequences come from PBMCs, collected after 24 months of ibrutinib treatment. The CDR3 DNA reads as TGTGCCAGCAGTACCAGACAGAGGGGCCACAATGAGCAGTTCTTC. Protein product: CASSTRQRGHNEQFF.